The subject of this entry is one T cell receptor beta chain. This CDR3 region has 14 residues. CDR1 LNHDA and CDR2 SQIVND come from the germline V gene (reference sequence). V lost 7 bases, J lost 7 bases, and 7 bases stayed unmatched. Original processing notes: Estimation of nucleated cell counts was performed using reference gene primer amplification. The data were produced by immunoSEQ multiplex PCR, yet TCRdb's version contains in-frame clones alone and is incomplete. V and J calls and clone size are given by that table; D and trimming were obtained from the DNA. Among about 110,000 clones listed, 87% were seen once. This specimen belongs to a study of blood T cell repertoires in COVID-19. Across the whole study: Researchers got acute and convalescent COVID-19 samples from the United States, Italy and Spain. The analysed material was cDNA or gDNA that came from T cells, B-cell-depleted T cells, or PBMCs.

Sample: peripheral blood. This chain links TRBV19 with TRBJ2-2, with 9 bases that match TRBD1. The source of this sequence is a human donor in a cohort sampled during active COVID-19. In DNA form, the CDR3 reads TGTGCCAGTAAGGGGACAGGGCTTGTCGGGGAGCTGTTTTTT. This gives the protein CASKGTGLVGELFF.